The 19 T cell receptor beta chains below come from one sample, sequenced in a study of blood T cell repertoires in COVID-19. Sequencing used immunoSEQ multiplex PCR; TCRdb keeps in-frame clones, though not all of them. The table has hundreds of thousands of clones, 80% to 90% seen once. What was sequenced was peripheral blood. These receptors originate from a woman in her sixties or seventies with COVID-19, enrolled during active disease.

This chain connects TRBV28 to TRBJ2-3, with 12 bases identical to TRBD2. The CDR3 extends over 16 amino acids. V gave up 6 bases and J gave up 4 bases; unmatched junction bases: 8. Germline assignment: CDR1 MDHEN and CDR2 SYDVKM. The CDR3 sequence is CASSRGLAGISDTQYF. The CDR3 DNA reads as TGTGCCAGCAGCCGCGGACTAGCGGGGATTTCAGATACGCAGTATTTT.

The CDR3 region has the DNA TGTGCCATCAGGACCAGGCTGGAAAACACCGGGGAGCTGTTTTTT. This sequence encodes CAIRTRLENTGELFF. J is TRBJ2-2 and V is TRBV10-3; D is unclear. The CDR3 extends over 15 amino acids. CDR1 ENHRY and CDR2 SYGVKD come from the germline V gene. V was cut by 6 bases and J by 2 bases, with 13 bases left in between.

The chain couples TRBV10-1 to TRBJ2-5; possibly TRBD1 for D (5 bases). The CDR3 loop spans 16 amino acids. Trimming took 10 bases from V and 2 from J, leaving 23 bases between them. The germline V gene encodes CDR1 WNHNN and CDR2 SYGVQD (reference sequence). CDR3 nucleotides: TGCGCCAACACGGCAGACAGATGTTGGGATCAAGAGACCCAGTACTTC. This encodes CANTADRCWDQETQYF.

The chain is built from TRBV10-3 and TRBJ1-1; D is ambiguous. Germline V lookup: CDR1 ENHRY, CDR2 SYGVKD. V was shortened by 3 bases and J by 7 bases, with 12 bases between the two germline ends. The CDR3 covers 13 residues. CDR3 protein: CAISDRGQDEAFF. The CDR3, as DNA: TGTGCCATCAGTGACCGTGGGCAGGATGAAGCTTTCTTT.

In this sample, this clone turned up once. One end of the junction does not line up with germline, which may come from a read error. The CDR3 coding sequence is TGTGCCAGTAGCCCTAACTACGGCTACACCTTC. Protein: CASSPNYGYTF. The gene calls are TRBV19 and TRBJ1-2; D uncertain. This CDR3 spans 11 amino acids. In germline, CDR1 is LNHDA, CDR2 SQIVND (reference sequence).

This clone was counted a single time. This sequence joins TRBV6-1 and TRBJ1-1, with TRBD1 matching over 7 bases. Losses at the gene ends were 2 bases for V and 5 bases for J; bases not matched to a gene: 14. Germline V gene data show CDR1 as MNHNS and CDR2 as SASEGT. The CDR3 contains 17 residues. The CDR3 loop reads CASSEFYPGQKTTEAFF. In DNA form, the CDR3 reads TGTGCCAGCAGTGAATTTTATCCGGGACAGAAGACGACTGAAGCTTTCTTT.

This rearrangement joins TRBV2 to TRBJ2-4; 8 nucleotides match TRBD2. Germline V gene sequence: CDR1 SNHLY, CDR2 FYNNEI. CDR3 size: 14 residues. The J segment lost 7 bases and the V segment lost 9 bases, leaving 11 bases of the junction unmatched. As DNA, the CDR3 is TGTGCCAGTCAGGGGAGCGGGGGAGGGAACATTCAGTACTTC. As protein: CASQGSGGGNIQYF. Full variable domain (missing parts from reference TRBV2 and TRBJ2-4): EPEVTQTPSHQVTQMGQEVILRCVPISNHLYFYWYRQILGQKVEFLVSFYNNEISEKSEIFDDQFSVERPDGSNFTLKIRSTKLEDSAMYFCASQGSGGGNIQYFGAGTRLSVL.

This clone occurred a few times. The chain uses TRBV30 and TRBJ1-5; possible D gene TRBD1, 5 bases. CDR3 length equals 14 residues. Between the trimmed V and J ends, which lost 0 bases and 9 bases, there was a span of 15 bases. CDR1 is GTSNPN, CDR2 SVGIG, per germline (reference sequence). CDR3 protein: CAWSVGRGKRPQHF. In nucleotides, the CDR3 is TGTGCCTGGAGTGTGGGTAGGGGAAAGCGGCCCCAGCATTTT.

The rearrangement joins TRBV14 to TRBJ2-3; TRBD2 matches 8 bases. CDR3 length: 16 amino acids. V was pared by 1 base and J by 6 bases, with 9 bases of the junction left unmatched. Germline V gives CDR1 SGHDN, CDR2 FVKESK. The CDR3 DNA is TGTGCCAGCAGCCAAGGGGTGGTAGCGGGGTCCGATACGCAGTATTTT. Residues: CASSQGVVAGSDTQYF.

The V and J genes are TRBV20-1 and TRBJ2-7; no clear D gene. Germline CDR1 and CDR2: DFQATT and SNEGSKA (reference sequence). Trimming removed 3 bases from V and 6 bases from J, with 9 bases in between. This CDR3 contains 11 residues. Here the CDR3 DNA reads TGCAGTGCTAGTCGGTTTAGCGAGCAGTACTTC. Protein product: CSASRFSEQYF.

This chain uses TRBV29-1 with TRBJ1-1; no clear D gene. CDR3 length: 12 residues. The germline V gene encodes CDR1 SQVTM and CDR2 ANQGSEA. Trimming removed 4 bases at V and 0 bases at J, with 6 bases between. The CDR3 bases are TGCAGCGTTGGCGGCCTGAACACTGAAGCTTTCTTT. It is translated as CSVGGLNTEAFF.

This rearrangement joins TRBV3-1 (or the pseudogene TRBV3-2) to TRBJ1-4; D not certain. V lost 1 base and J lost 10, with 7 bases in between. This CDR3 has 12 residues. Germline values: CDR1 LGHDT, CDR2 YNNKEL (reference sequence). CDR3 amino acids: CASSQVEGKLFF. The CDR3, as DNA: TGTGCCAGCAGCCAAGTTGAGGGAAAACTGTTTTTT.

The genes are TRBV7-6 and TRBJ1-1; TRBD1 matches 7 bases. Germline lookup yields CDR1 SGHVS and CDR2 FNYEAQ. After removal of 2 bases from V and 4 bases from J, the junction contained 10 bases not matched to a gene. The CDR3 is made up of 16 amino acids. The CDR3 is CASSLYDTGVSTEAFF. The CDR3 DNA sequence: TGTGCCAGCAGCTTATACGACACAGGGGTGAGCACTGAAGCTTTCTTT.

This clone was observed once. CDR3 in amino acids: CASSLRRGSTDTQYF. CDR3 in DNA: TGTGCCAGCAGCTTGAGGCGGGGATCCACAGATACGCAGTATTTT. The J gene is TRBJ2-3, the V gene TRBV7-9; maybe TRBD2 (6 bases). There are 15 residues in the CDR3. Germline V gene sequence: CDR1 SEHNR, CDR2 FQNEAQ (reference sequence). The V end was cut by 3 bases, the J end by 2 bases, with 12 bases between.

This clone was counted a single time. V gene TRBV7-2 combines with J gene TRBJ1-6; no clear D gene. Deletions cut 5 bases from V and 17 bases from J, with 19 bases between. This CDR3 is 13 amino acids long. Germline-derived CDR1 and CDR2 are SGHTA and FQGNSA. The CDR3 region has the DNA TGTGCCAGCAGCCAAGCGGGCTTCCCCGCGGTCCACTTT. It is translated as CASSQAGFPAVHF.

This sequence joins TRBV29-1 and TRBJ2-5, with 7 bases lining up with TRBD1. CDR1 and CDR2 (germline): SQVTM, ANQGSEA. The trim removed 3 bases at V and 2 bases at J, leaving 3 bases unmatched. The CDR3 loop spans 13 amino acids. In DNA, the CDR3 is TGCAGCGTTGAGGCAGGGGGTCAAGAGACCCAGTACTTC. This sequence encodes CSVEAGGQETQYF. The entire variable domain, with the rest obtained from reference TRBV29-1 and TRBJ2-5, is as follows: SAVISQKPSRDICQRGTSLTIQCQVDSQVTMMFWYRQQPGQSLTLIATANQGSEATYESGFVIDKFPISRPNLTFSTLTVSNMSPEDSSIYLCSVEAGGQETQYFGPGTRLLVL.

The V and J genes are TRBV23-1 and TRBJ1-4; no clear D. TRBV23-1 is marked as an open reading frame, function uncertain. With 0 bases removed from V and 0 bases from J, the gap between germline ends came to 20 bases. The CDR3 runs 20 residues. CDR3 nucleotides: TGCGCCAGCAGTCAATCTAGAATGGCGGAGGGTCCTACAACTAATGAAAAACTGTTTTTT. This codes for CASSQSRMAEGPTTNEKLFF.

The chain combines TRBV9 with TRBJ2-3; TRBD2 is a possible D gene (5 bases). CDR3 length: 15 amino acids. Per germline, CDR1 SGDLS and CDR2 YYNGEE. Trimming shortened V by 5 bases and J by 5 bases, and 18 bases separated the two germline ends. CDR3 region: CASSASYGVGDTQYF. CDR3 bases: TGTGCCAGCAGTGCTAGCTATGGGGTGGGAGATACGCAGTATTTT.

V usage is TRBV3-1 (or the pseudogene TRBV3-2) and J usage is TRBJ1-2; possible D gene TRBD1, 5 bases. CDR3 length equals 15 residues. Trimming shortened V by 1 base and J by 2 bases, and 11 bases separated the two germline ends. The germline CDR1 and CDR2 sequences are LGHDT and YNNKEL (reference sequence). CDR3 sequence (DNA): TGTGCCAGCAGCCAAGGACGGGGACTGAACTATGGCTACACCTTC. The encoded protein is CASSQGRGLNYGYTF.